Given below is one T cell receptor beta chain in context. This clonotype was detected a few times. Its target antigen remains unknown. Per-base qualities were not stored, and no clone one base away is much larger. This record belongs to a study of early T cells in non-severe SARS-CoV-2 infection listed by TCRdb under 2021. A note on the overall study: Because TCR sequencing relied on bulk RNA taken from unsorted whole blood, pairing of alpha and beta chains was not possible. Here is what the overall study found, with its caveats: VDJdb matching was skewed toward anti-spike CD8 responses, so virus-specific expansions were likely underestimated and private and CD4 specificities were missed.

The germline V gene specifies SGHTA as CDR1 and FQGNSA as CDR2. Taken from cysteine to phenylalanine, the CDR3 has 15 residues. Only CDR3 DNA remains: 45 bases, in frame from the first base. Trimmed from V: 1 base; trimmed from J: 10 bases; junction bases lacking a gene match: 12. The protocol used for the library was 5' RACE. Sequencing used a NextSeq 500. To correct for sequencing error and PCR bias, the TCR library protocol tagged individual cDNA molecules with unique molecular identifiers. Both TCR alpha and beta chains were sequenced, and tight co-correlation was observed between alpha and beta sequence abundances in each sample. The study's own analysis went as follows. Decombinator V4 was used to annotate the V gene, J gene and CDR3 of the TCR sequences. TCRs were defined as expanded if a significant change between any two time points was detected under a Poisson model with p below 0.0001. TCR abundances were normalised to the total number of TCRs sequenced in each sample and reported as counts per million. MAIT TCRs were defined by TRAV1-2 paired with TRAJ12, TRAJ20 or TRAJ33, and iNKT TCRs by TRAV10 paired with TRAJ18. VDJdb, accessed on 1 November 2021, was searched for TCRs annotated for CMV, EBV and SARS-CoV-2, and TCRs annotated for more than one antigen were excluded. TCRdb trimmed the raw reads at Q25, called clones with MiXCR and kept productive beta chains. For every CDR3 protein sequence, its rows merge into one entry that carries the most common genes and DNA. TCRdb, rather than the study authors, made the V and J calls. The sample table shows 30,000 or so distinct CDR3 sequences, and around 5% are seen once. The ten largest make up 4% to 5.5% of the sample.

A case-control design nested within a healthcare worker cohort in London, UK, was used, with weekly nasopharyngeal swab PCR tests and blood sampling performed. Healthcare workers were recruited during the week of the UK lockdown, between 23 and 31 March 2020, and followed weekly for up to roughly 15 weeks. The rearranged segments are TRBV7-2 and TRBJ2-7; 8 of the junction bases match TRBD2. This receptor was identified in an adult who was a healthcare worker with PCR-confirmed SARS-CoV-2 infection or an uninfected control (not recorded which). Sequenced sample: whole blood. The DNA sequence is TGTGCCAGCAGCTTAGGTGGAGGCCTAGCGGGTCCTCAGTACTTC. This gives the protein CASSLGGGLAGPQYF.